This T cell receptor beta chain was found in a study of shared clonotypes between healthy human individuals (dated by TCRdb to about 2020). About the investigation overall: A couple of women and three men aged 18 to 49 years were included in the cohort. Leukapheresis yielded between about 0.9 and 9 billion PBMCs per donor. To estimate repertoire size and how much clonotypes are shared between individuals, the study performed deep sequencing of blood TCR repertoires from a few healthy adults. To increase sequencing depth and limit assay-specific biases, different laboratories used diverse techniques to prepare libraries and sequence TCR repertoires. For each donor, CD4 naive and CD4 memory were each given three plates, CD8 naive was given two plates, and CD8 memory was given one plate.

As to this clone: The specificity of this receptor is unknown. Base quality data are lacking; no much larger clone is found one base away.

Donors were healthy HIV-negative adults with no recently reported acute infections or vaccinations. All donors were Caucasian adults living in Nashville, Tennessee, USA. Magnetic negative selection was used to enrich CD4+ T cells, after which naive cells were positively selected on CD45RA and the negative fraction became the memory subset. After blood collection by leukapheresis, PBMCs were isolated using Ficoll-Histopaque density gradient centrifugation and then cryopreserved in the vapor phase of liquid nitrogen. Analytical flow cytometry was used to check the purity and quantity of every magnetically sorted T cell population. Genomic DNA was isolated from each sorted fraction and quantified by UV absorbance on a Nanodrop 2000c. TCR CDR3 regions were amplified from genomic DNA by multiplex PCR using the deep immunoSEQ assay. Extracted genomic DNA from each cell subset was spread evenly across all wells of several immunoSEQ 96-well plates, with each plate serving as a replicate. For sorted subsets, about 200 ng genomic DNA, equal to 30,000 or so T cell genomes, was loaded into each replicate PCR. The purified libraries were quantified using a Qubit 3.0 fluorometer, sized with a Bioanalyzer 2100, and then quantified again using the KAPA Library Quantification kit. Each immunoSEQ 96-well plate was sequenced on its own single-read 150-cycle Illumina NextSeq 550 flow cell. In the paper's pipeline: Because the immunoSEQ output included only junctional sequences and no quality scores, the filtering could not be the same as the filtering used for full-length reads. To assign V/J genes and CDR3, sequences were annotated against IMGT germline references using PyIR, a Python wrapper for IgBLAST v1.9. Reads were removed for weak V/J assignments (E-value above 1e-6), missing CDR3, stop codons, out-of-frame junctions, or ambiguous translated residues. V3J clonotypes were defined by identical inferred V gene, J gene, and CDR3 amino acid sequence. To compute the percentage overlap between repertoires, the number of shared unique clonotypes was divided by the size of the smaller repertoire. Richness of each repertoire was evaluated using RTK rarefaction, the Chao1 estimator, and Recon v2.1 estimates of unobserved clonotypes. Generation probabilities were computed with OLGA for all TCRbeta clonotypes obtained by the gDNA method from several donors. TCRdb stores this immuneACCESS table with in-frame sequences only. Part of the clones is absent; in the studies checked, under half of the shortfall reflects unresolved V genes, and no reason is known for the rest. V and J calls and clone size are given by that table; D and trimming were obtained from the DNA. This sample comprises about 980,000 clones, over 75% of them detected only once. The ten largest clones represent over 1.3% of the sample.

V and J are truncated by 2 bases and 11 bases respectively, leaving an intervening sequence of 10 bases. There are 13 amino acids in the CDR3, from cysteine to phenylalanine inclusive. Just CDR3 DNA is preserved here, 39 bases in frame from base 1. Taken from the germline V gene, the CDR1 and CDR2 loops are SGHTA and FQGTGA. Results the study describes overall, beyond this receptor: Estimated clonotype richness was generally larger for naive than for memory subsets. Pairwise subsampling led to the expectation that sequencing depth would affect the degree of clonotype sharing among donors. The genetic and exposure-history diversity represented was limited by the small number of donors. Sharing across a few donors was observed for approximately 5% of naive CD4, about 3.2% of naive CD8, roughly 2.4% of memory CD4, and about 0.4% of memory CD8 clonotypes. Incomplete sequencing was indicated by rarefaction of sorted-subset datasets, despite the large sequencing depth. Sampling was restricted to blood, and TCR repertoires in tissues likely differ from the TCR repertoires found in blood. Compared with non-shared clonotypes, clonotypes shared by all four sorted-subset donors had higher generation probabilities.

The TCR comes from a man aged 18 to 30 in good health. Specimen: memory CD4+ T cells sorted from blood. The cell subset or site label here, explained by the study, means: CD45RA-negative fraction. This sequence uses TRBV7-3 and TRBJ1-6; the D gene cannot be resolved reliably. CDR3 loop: CASSLDTNTPLHF. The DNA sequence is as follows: TGTGCCAGCAGCTTAGACACGAATACACCCCTCCACTTT.